Below, 22 T cell receptor beta chains from the same sample are listed, as sequenced in a study of cytomegalovirus exposure and HLA in healthy donors. PCR primers comprised 60 Vbeta and 13 Jbeta primers. Sequenced by immunoSEQ multiplex PCR; TCRdb stores in-frame clones only, minus some. The data show 100,000 to 150,000 clones, 70% to 80% seen once. The sequenced sample consisted of PBMCs. The receptors stem from a woman in her forties or fifties in good health and CMV-seropositive.

This sequence joins TRBV5-6 and TRBJ2-1; 7 bases map to TRBD1. There are 13 residues in the CDR3. V gave up 3 bases and J gave up 5 bases; unmatched junction bases: 2. Germline loops: CDR1 SGHDT, CDR2 YYEEEE. DNA of the CDR3: TGTGCCAGCAGCTGGACAGGAGACAATGAGCAGTTCTTC. It is translated as CASSWTGDNEQFF.

This clone was recorded once. The chain uses TRBV28 and TRBJ1-1; 7 bases are a match to TRBD1. Trimming removed 2 bases from V and 1 base from J; junction bases left unmatched: 4. The CDR3 spans 15 residues. The germline V gene encodes CDR1 MDHEN and CDR2 SYDVKM. In DNA form, the CDR3 reads TGTGCCAGCAGTTTACATCCAGGGGGGAACACTGAAGCTTTCTTT. Translating it yields CASSLHPGGNTEAFF.

The rearrangement links TRBV2 to TRBJ2-2; D might be TRBD1 (6 bases). V gave up 6 bases and J gave up 4 bases, with 15 bases separating them. CDR3 size: 15 residues. Germline assignment: CDR1 SNHLY and CDR2 FYNNEI. Here the CDR3 reads CASSHDRWGTGELFF. The DNA for the CDR3 is TGTGCCAGCAGCCACGACAGGTGGGGCACCGGGGAGCTGTTTTTT. Looking up the rest from reference TRBV2 and TRBJ2-2 gives the full variable domain: EPEVTQTPSHQVTQMGQEVILRCVPISNHLYFYWYRQILGQKVEFLVSFYNNEISEKSEIFDDQFSVERPDGSNFTLKIRSTKLEDSAMYFCASSHDRWGTGELFFGEGSRLTVL.

The V gene is TRBV11-2, the J gene TRBJ1-1, with TRBD1 identical over 8 bases. The CDR3 extends over 12 amino acids. CDR1 and CDR2 (germline): SGHAT, FQNNGV. V shed 5 bases, J shed 11 bases, and the junction held 7 bases outside the gene matches. CDR3 sequence reads: CASSPQGARAFF. CDR3 coding DNA: TGTGCCAGCAGCCCTCAGGGGGCGCGGGCTTTCTTT.

This clone occurred a few times. V gene TRBV7-9 combines with J gene TRBJ1-5; 9 nucleotides align to TRBD1. J lost 6 bases, V lost 1 base, and 13 bases had no gene match. This CDR3 has 18 residues. Germline V gene data show CDR1 as SEHNR and CDR2 as FQNEAQ (reference sequence). This CDR3 reads CASSLVGTRTGVSQPQHF. For the CDR3, the DNA is TGTGCCAGCAGCTTAGTAGGGACCCGGACAGGGGTGAGTCAGCCCCAGCATTTT.

This chain joins TRBV4-1 and TRBJ2-1; 9 nucleotides align to TRBD2. Trimming cost V 3 bases and J 8 bases; bases outside gene matches: 14. The CDR3 extends over 17 amino acids. Germline-derived CDR1 and CDR2 are MGHRA and YSYEKL. The CDR3 DNA sequence: TGCGCCAGCAGCCAGGGTTTGGCGGGGGGGCCTTTAGATGAGCAGTTCTTC. Residues: CASSQGLAGGPLDEQFF.

The CDR3 DNA reads as TGTGCCAGCAGCCGACAGGGTTCAACTAATGAAAAACTGTTTTTT. This translates into CASSRQGSTNEKLFF. V is TRBV7-2 and J is TRBJ1-4; TRBD1 aligns across 7 bases. The length of the CDR3 is 15 residues. Trimming at V came to 5 bases and at J to 0 bases, leaving 3 bases not matched to a gene. Looked up from germline, CDR1 is SGHTA and CDR2 is FQGNSA.

This chain joins TRBV6-5 and TRBJ2-5; TRBD2 is a possible D gene (7 bases). The closer fit of TRBJ2-7 to the DNA end suggests the J call may be wrong. The CDR3 extends over 15 amino acids. Germline V gene data show CDR1 as MNHEY and CDR2 as SVGAGI. The CDR3 loop reads CASRKGGGPGYEQYF. CDR3 nucleotide sequence: TGTGCCAGCAGGAAAGGGGGGGGGCCGGGCTACGAGCAGTACTTC.

Only a few counts were recorded for this clone. This chain joins TRBV7-6 and TRBJ2-7; 7 nucleotides match TRBD1. The CDR3 extends over 14 amino acids. V shed 1 base, J shed 2 bases, and the junction held 2 bases outside the gene matches. In germline, CDR1 is SGHVS, CDR2 FNYEAQ. Here the CDR3 DNA reads TGTGCCAGCAGCTTAGGGGACAGAACCTACGAGCAGTACTTC. Translation: CASSLGDRTYEQYF.

The chain combines TRBV28 with TRBJ2-1; 9 bases line up with TRBD1. The length of the CDR3 is 12 residues. Germline V gene sequence: CDR1 MDHEN, CDR2 SYDVKM. V lost 3 bases and J lost 14; bases outside the gene matches: 5. CDR3 DNA sequence: TGTGCCAGCAGTTTGTCCGGGACAGGGAAGTTCTTC. As protein: CASSLSGTGKFF. The full variable domain, its missing parts supplied by reference TRBV28 and TRBJ2-1, is DVKVTQSSRYLVKRTGEKVFLECVQDMDHENMFWYRQDPGLGLRLIYFSYDVKMKEKGDIPEGYSVSREKKERFSLILESASTNQTSMYLCASSLSGTGKFFGPGTRLTVL.

V is TRBV29-1 and J is TRBJ1-3; the D is unclear. Per the germline V gene, CDR1 is SQVTM and CDR2 is ANQGSEA. This CDR3 region has 14 residues. Trimming took 4 bases from V and 0 from J, leaving 10 bases between them. Here the CDR3 reads CSVGEGSSGNTIYF. In nucleotides, the CDR3 is TGCAGCGTTGGGGAGGGCAGCTCTGGAAACACCATATATTTT.

Notes on this clone: Other DNA sequences in this sample translate to the same CDR3. The rearrangement joins TRBV7-9 to TRBJ2-7, with D possibly TRBD2 on 5 matching bases. Germline assignment: CDR1 SEHNR and CDR2 FQNEAQ (reference sequence). CDR3 size: 13 residues. With 2 bases removed from V and 1 base from J, the gap between germline ends came to 6 bases. CDR3 sequence reads: CASSLSGSYEQYF. The CDR3 DNA sequence: TGTGCCAGCAGCTTATCGGGGTCCTACGAGCAGTACTTC.

The CDR3 coding sequence is TGCAGCAGGACTAGTCAAGAGACCCAGTACTTC. Translating it yields CSRTSQETQYF. V usage is TRBV20-1 and J usage is TRBJ2-5; 7 bases fit TRBD2. Germline V gene sequence: CDR1 DFQATT, CDR2 SNEGSKA (reference sequence). The CDR3 consists of 11 residues.

The chain uses TRBV6-5 and TRBJ2-5; 9 positions agree with TRBD1. Germline values: CDR1 MNHEY, CDR2 SVGAGI. Losses at the gene ends were 5 bases for V and 5 bases for J; bases not matched to a gene: 9. CDR3 length equals 15 residues. CDR3 in DNA: TGTGCCAGCAGTCCTAAACAGGGGGCCGCTGAGACCCAGTACTTC. Protein product: CASSPKQGAAETQYF.

As regards this clone: The sample holds other DNA sequences that translate to the same CDR3. The chain links TRBV7-2 to TRBJ2-5, with 14 bases aligning to TRBD2. Per germline, CDR1 SGHTA and CDR2 FQGNSA. The trim removed 1 base at V and 1 base at J, leaving 2 bases unmatched. The CDR3 runs 17 residues. CDR3 amino acids: CASSLGGLAGGQETQYF. For the CDR3, the DNA is TGTGCCAGCAGCTTAGGCGGACTAGCGGGAGGCCAAGAGACCCAGTACTTC. The whole variable domain, filled in from reference TRBV7-2 and TRBJ2-5, reads GAGVSQSPSNKVTEKGKDVELRCDPISGHTALYWYRQSLGQGLEFLIYFQGNSAPDKSGLPSDRFSAERTGGSVSTLTIQRTQQEDSAVYLCASSLGGLAGGQETQYFGPGTRLLVL.

The chain employs TRBV11-2 and TRBJ1-5; possibly TRBD1 for D (6 bases). CDR1 SGHAT and CDR2 FQNNGV come from the germline V gene. This CDR3 contains 18 residues. V was shortened by 4 bases and J by 5 bases, with 24 bases between the two germline ends. CDR3 residues: CASSSSPGHRFAHQPQHF. The CDR3 nucleotides are TGTGCCAGCAGCTCCTCTCCGGGACACAGGTTTGCCCATCAGCCCCAGCATTTT.

The sample holds a few counts of this clone. V gene TRBV2 combines with J gene TRBJ1-5; TRBD1 aligns across 9 bases. This CDR3 is 15 amino acids long. CDR1 is SNHLY and CDR2 is FYNNEI in the germline V gene. V lost 3 bases and J lost 6; bases outside the gene matches: 6. CDR3 in DNA: TGTGCCAGCAGTGACGGACAGGGGTCAACTCAGCCCCAGCATTTT. Residues: CASSDGQGSTQPQHF.

This clone was detected only a few times. V usage is TRBV7-2 and J usage is TRBJ2-5; D perhaps matches TRBD1 (6 bases). Trimming took off 5 bases at V and 0 bases at J, with 22 bases between the two ends. Germline loops: CDR1 SGHTA, CDR2 FQGNSA. There are 18 residues in the CDR3. The CDR3: CASSGGPRRDKYQETQYF. DNA of the CDR3: TGTGCCAGCAGCGGAGGACCCCGCCGGGACAAATACCAAGAGACCCAGTACTTC.

The chain links TRBV7-2 to TRBJ2-5; tentatively, D is TRBD2 (6 bases). The J call may be incorrect, as the DNA end agrees better with TRBJ2-7. Per germline, CDR1 SGHTA and CDR2 FQGNSA. The CDR3 covers 14 residues. The CDR3 loop is CASSLETSSYEQYF. Here the CDR3 DNA reads TGTGCCAGCAGCTTAGAAACTAGCAGCTACGAGCAGTACTTC.

Only a few counts were recorded for this clone. V and J are TRBV5-1 and TRBJ2-5, with D perhaps matching TRBD2 (6 bases). With 0 bases removed from V and 5 bases from J, the gap between germline ends came to 8 bases. CDR1 and CDR2 from the germline V gene are SGHRS and YFSETQ. The CDR3 sequence is 13 residues long. CDR3 in amino acids: CASSLEGRETQYF. The CDR3 DNA follows: TGCGCCAGCAGCTTGGAAGGGAGGGAGACCCAGTACTTC.

The chain employs TRBV18 and TRBJ1-2; 8 bases are a match to TRBD1. The CDR3 length is 12 residues. Trimming took 6 bases from V and 7 from J; bases not matched to a gene: 4. Germline CDR1 reads KGHSH; CDR2 reads LQKENI. CDR3 in amino acids: CASSYTGGGYTF. Written as DNA, the CDR3 is TGTGCCAGCTCGTATACAGGGGGTGGCTACACCTTC.

The chain joins TRBV28 to TRBJ2-2, with a tentative D call TRBD2 (5 bases). The germline V and J ends were trimmed by 7 bases and 0 bases, with 12 bases remaining between them. The CDR3 sequence is 15 residues long. Germline assignment: CDR1 MDHEN and CDR2 SYDVKM. The chain's CDR3 is CASTNGVTNTGELFF. The CDR3 region has the DNA TGTGCCAGCACCAACGGGGTTACGAACACCGGGGAGCTGTTTTTT.